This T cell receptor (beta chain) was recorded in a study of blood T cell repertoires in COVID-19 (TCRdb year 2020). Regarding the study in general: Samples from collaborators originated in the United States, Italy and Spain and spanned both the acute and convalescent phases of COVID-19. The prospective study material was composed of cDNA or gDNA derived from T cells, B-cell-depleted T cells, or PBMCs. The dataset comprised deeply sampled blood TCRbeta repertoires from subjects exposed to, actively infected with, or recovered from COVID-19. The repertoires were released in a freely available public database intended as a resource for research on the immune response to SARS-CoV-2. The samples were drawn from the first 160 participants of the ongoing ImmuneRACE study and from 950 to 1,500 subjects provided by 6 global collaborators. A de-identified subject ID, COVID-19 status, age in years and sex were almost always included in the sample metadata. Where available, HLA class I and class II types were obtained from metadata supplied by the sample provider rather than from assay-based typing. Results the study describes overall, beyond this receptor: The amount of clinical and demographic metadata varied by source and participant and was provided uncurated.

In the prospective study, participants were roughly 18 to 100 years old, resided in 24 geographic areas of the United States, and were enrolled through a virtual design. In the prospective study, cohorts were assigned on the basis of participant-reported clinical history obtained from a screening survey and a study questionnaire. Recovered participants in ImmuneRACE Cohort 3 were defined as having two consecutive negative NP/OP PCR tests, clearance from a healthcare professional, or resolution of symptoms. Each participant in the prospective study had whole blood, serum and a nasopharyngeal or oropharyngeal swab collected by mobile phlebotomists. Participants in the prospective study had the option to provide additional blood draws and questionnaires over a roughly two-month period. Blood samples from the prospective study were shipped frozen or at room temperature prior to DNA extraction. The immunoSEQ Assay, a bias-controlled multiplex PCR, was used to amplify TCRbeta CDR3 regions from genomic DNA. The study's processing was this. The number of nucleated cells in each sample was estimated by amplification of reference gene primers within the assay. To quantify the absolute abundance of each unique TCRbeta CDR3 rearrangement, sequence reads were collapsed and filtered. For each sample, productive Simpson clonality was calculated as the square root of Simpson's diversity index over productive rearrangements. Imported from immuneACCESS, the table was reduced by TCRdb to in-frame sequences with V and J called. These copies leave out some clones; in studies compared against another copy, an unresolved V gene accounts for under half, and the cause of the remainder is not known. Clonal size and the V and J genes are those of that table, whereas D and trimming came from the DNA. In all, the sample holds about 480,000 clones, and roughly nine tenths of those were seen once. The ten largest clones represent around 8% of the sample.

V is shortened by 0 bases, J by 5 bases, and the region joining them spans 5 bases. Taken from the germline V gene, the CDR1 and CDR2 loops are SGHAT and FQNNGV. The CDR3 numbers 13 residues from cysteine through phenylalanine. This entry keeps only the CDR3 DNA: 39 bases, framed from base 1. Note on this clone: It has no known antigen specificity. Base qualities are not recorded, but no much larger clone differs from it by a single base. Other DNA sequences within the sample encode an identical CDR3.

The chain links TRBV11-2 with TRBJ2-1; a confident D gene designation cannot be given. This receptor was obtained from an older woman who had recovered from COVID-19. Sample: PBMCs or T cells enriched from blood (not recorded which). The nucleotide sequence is TGTGCCAGCAGCTTAGACAGGAACAATGAGCAGTTCTTC. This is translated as CASSLDRNNEQFF.